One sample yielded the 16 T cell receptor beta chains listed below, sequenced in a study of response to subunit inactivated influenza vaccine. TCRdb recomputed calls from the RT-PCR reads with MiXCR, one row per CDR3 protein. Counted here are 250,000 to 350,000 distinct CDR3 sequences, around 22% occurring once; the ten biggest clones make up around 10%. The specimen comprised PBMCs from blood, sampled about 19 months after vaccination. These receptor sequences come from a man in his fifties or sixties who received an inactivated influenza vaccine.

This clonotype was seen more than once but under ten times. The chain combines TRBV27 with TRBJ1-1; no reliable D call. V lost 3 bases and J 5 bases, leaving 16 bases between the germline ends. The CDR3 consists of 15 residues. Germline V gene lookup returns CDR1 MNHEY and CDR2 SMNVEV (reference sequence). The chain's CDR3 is CASSFFGQVRTEAFF. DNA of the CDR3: TGTGCCAGCAGTTTTTTTGGGCAGGTGAGGACTGAAGCTTTCTTT.

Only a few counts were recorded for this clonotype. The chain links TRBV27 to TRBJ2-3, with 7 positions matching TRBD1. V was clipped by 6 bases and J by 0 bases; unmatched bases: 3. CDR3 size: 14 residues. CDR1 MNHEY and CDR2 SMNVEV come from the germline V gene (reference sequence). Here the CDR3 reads CASSRQGSTDTQYF. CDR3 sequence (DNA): TGTGCCAGCAGCAGACAGGGTAGCACAGATACGCAGTATTTT.

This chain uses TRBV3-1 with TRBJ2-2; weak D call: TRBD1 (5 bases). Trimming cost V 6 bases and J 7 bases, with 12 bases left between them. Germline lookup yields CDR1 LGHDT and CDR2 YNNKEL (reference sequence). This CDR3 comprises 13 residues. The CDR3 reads CASSLQGGGELFF. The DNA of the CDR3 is TGTGCCAGCAGTCTTCAGGGTGGCGGGGAGCTGTTTTTT.

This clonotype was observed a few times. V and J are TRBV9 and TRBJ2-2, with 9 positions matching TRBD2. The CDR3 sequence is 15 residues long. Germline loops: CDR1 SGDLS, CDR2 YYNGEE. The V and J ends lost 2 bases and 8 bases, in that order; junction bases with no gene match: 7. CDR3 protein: CASSVGGRASGELFF. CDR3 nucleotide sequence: TGTGCCAGCAGCGTGGGCGGGAGGGCCTCTGGGGAGCTGTTTTTT. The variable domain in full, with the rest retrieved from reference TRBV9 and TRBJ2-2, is DSGVTQTPKHLITATGQRVTLRCSPRSGDLSVYWYQQSLDQGLQFLIQYYNGEERAKGNILERFSAQQFPDLHSELNLSSLELGDSALYFCASSVGGRASGELFFGEGSRLTVL.

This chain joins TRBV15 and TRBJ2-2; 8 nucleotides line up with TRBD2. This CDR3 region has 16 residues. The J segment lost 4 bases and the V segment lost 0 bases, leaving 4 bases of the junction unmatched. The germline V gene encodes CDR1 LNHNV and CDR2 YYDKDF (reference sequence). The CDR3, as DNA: TGTGCCACCAGCAGAGATGGAGGACTAGCCACCGGGGAGCTGTTTTTT. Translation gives CATSRDGGLATGELFF.

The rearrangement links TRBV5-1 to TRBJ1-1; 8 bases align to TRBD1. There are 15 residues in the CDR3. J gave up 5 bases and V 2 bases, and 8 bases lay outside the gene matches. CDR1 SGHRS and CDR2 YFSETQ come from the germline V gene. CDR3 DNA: TGCGCCAGCAGCTTACGACAGGGGAAAAGTACTGAAGCTTTCTTT. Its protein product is CASSLRQGKSTEAFF.

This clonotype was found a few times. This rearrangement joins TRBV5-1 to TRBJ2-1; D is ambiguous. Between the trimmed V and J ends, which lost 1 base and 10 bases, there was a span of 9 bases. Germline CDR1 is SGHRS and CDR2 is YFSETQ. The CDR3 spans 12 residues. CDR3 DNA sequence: TGCGCCAGCAGCTTGCTCAGTCGGGAGCAGTTCTTC. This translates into CASSLLSREQFF.

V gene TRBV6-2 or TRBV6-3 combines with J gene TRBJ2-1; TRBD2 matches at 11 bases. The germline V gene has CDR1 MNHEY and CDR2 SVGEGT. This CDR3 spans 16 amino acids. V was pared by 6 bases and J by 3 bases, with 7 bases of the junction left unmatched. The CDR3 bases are TGTGCCAGCAGACCTATAGCGGGAGGGCGCTACAATGAGCAGTTCTTC. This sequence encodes CASRPIAGGRYNEQFF.

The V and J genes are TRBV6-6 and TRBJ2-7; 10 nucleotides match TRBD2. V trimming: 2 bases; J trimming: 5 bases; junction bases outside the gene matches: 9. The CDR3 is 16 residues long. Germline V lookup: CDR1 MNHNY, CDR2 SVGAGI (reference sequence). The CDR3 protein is CASSYRPGLAYDEQYF. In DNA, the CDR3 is TGTGCCAGCAGTTACCGGCCGGGACTAGCGTACGACGAGCAGTACTTC.

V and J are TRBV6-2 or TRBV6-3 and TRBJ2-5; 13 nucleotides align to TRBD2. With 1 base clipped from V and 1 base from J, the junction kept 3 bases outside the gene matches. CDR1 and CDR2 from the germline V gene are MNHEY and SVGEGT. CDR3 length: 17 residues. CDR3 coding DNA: TGTGCCAGCAGTTACTACAGGACTAGCGGGAGCCAAGAGACCCAGTACTTC. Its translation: CASSYYRTSGSQETQYF.

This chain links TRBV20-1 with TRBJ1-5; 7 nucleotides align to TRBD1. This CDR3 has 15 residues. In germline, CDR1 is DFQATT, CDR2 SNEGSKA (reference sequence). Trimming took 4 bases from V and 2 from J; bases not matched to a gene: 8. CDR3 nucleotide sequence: TGCAGTGCTATAAGACAGGGTAATCGCAATCAGCCCCAGCATTTT. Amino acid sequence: CSAIRQGNRNQPQHF.

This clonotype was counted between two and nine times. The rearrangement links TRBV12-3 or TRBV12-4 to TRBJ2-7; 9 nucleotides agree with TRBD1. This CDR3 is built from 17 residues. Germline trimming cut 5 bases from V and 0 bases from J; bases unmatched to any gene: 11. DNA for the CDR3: TGTGCCAGCAGTCCGAAACGGACAGGGGTGAGCTCCTACGAGCAGTACTTC. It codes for CASSPKRTGVSSYEQYF.

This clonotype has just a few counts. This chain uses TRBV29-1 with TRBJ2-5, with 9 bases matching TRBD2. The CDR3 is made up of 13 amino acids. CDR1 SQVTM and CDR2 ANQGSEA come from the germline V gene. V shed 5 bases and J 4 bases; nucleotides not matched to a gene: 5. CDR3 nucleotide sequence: TGCAGCGTTACGAAGCGGGAGGTAGAGACCCAGTACTTC. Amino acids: CSVTKREVETQYF.

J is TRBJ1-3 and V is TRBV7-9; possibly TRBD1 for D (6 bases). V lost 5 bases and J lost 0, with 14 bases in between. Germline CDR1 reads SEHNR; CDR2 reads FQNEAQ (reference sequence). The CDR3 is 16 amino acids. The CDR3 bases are TGTGCCAGCAGCGCAGCGGGACACCTCTCTGGAAACACCATATATTTT. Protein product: CASSAAGHLSGNTIYF.

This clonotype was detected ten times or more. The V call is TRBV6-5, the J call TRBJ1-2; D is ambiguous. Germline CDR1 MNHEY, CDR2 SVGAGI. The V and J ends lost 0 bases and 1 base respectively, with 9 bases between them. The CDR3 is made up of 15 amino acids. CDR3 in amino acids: CASSYSSGGNYGYTF. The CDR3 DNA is TGTGCCAGCAGTTACTCGAGCGGCGGTAACTATGGCTACACCTTC.

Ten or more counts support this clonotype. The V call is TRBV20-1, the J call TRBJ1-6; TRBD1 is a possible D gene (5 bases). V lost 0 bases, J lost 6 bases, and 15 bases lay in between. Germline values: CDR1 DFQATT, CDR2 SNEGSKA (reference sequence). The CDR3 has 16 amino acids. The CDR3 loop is CSARDHRQPGNSPLHF. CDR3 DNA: TGCAGTGCTAGAGATCATCGACAGCCCGGTAATTCACCCCTCCACTTT.